The 32 T cell receptor beta chains reported below all come from one sample, sequenced in a study of T cell changes during pregnancy in multiple sclerosis. Clones were sequenced by immunoSEQ multiplex PCR, and TCRdb holds only the in-frame ones, with some missing. The sample lists roughly 100,000 clones; around 92% were seen once. The sequencing used peripheral blood, collected after pregnancy. These receptors came from a female donor with multiple sclerosis, enrolled in a pregnancy study.

This clone was observed once. This chain uses TRBV28 with TRBJ1-5, with TRBD1 as a possible D gene (6 bases). The CDR3 contains 14 residues. Germline assignment: CDR1 MDHEN and CDR2 SYDVKM. V lost 8 bases and J 1 base, leaving 12 bases between the germline ends. CDR3 coding DNA: TGTGCCAGCCTCGGACAGAGGAGCAATCAGCCCCAGCATTTT. Translated, it gives CASLGQRSNQPQHF.

The genes are TRBV28 and TRBJ2-7; TRBD2 aligns across 10 bases. The ends lost 1 base at V and 7 bases at J; junction bases unmatched: 7. Germline lookup yields CDR1 MDHEN and CDR2 SYDVKM. The CDR3 spans 15 residues. The CDR3: CASSLSWLAGEEQYF. DNA of the CDR3: TGTGCCAGCAGTTTATCATGGCTAGCGGGAGAGGAGCAGTACTTC. The full variable domain, completed using reference TRBV28 and TRBJ2-7, is DVKVTQSSRYLVKRTGEKVFLECVQDMDHENMFWYRQDPGLGLRLIYFSYDVKMKEKGDIPEGYSVSREKKERFSLILESASTNQTSMYLCASSLSWLAGEEQYFGPGTRLTVT.

The rearrangement links TRBV19 to TRBJ2-3, with TRBD2 matching over 8 bases. The germline CDR1 and CDR2 sequences are LNHDA and SQIVND (reference sequence). This CDR3 is 14 amino acids long. V gave up 10 bases and J gave up 8 bases; unmatched junction bases: 14. The CDR3 region has the DNA TGTGCCACCGATGGGGGGACGGGGGGGCCTACGCAGTATTTT. This sequence encodes CATDGGTGGPTQYF.

The chain has TRBV27 and TRBJ1-1; the D gene is possibly TRBD1 (5 bases). The CDR3 sequence is 14 residues long. Trimming removed 5 bases from V and 4 bases from J, with 14 bases in between. In germline, CDR1 is MNHEY, CDR2 SMNVEV (reference sequence). CDR3 in DNA: TGTGCCAGCAGTGCGGCAGGGAGGGGCACTGAAGCTTTCTTT. Amino acids: CASSAAGRGTEAFF.

This clone has only a few counts. J is TRBJ1-1 and V is TRBV9, with D unresolved. The CDR3 runs to 15 residues. Germline CDR1 SGDLS, CDR2 YYNGEE. With 3 bases removed from V and 0 bases from J, the gap between germline ends came to 12 bases. The CDR3 nucleotides read TGTGCCAGCAGCGCCAGTGTAGCCCTGAACACTGAAGCTTTCTTT. As protein: CASSASVALNTEAFF.

J is TRBJ2-2 and V is TRBV12-5; 10 positions match TRBD1. The CDR3 is made up of 17 amino acids. Germline V gives CDR1 LGHNT, CDR2 FRNRAP. V shed 3 bases, J shed 4 bases, and the junction held 8 bases outside the gene matches. This CDR3 reads CASGFDTGTGATGELFF. Here the CDR3 DNA reads TGTGCTAGTGGTTTCGATACCGGGACAGGGGCCACCGGGGAGCTGTTTTTT.

V is TRBV27 and J is TRBJ2-2; 8 bases are shared with TRBD2. The V and J ends lost 5 bases and 7 bases, in that order; junction bases with no gene match: 9. This CDR3 is built from 15 residues. Germline loops: CDR1 MNHEY, CDR2 SMNVEV (reference sequence). CDR3 sequence reads: CASSPNSGIGGELFF. In DNA form, the CDR3 reads TGTGCCAGCAGTCCCAATAGCGGGATCGGCGGGGAGCTGTTTTTT.

The rearrangement uses TRBV5-8 and TRBJ1-1; 10 positions agree with TRBD1. The CDR3 contains 15 residues. Per the germline V gene, CDR1 is SGHTS and CDR2 is YDEGEE. Trimming took 4 bases from V and 4 from J; bases not matched to a gene: 7. CDR3 sequence: CASSPPDRGGTEAFF. In nucleotides, the CDR3 is TGTGCCAGCAGCCCCCCGGACAGGGGGGGCACTGAAGCTTTCTTT.

The V and J genes are TRBV7-3 and TRBJ2-1; 9 positions match TRBD2. Trimming at V came to 5 bases and at J to 7 bases, leaving 12 bases not matched to a gene. The CDR3 has 16 residues. The germline gives CDR1 SGHTA, CDR2 FQGTGA. In nucleotides, the CDR3 is TGTGCCAGCAGCGCCTCTAGCGGGATGATAGATAATGAGCAGTTCTTC. This gives the protein CASSASSGMIDNEQFF.

The gene calls are TRBV5-1 and TRBJ2-3; 15 bases line up with TRBD2. V shed 4 bases, J shed 0 bases, and the junction held 9 bases outside the gene matches. This CDR3 spans 19 amino acids. Germline CDR1 and CDR2: SGHRS and YFSETQ. The CDR3: CASSPGTSGRHYSTDTQYF. The CDR3 coding sequence is TGCGCCAGCAGCCCTGGGACTAGCGGGAGGCATTATAGCACAGATACGCAGTATTTT.

The chain uses TRBV6-5 and TRBJ1-1; 7 bases agree with TRBD1. V was pared by 7 bases and J by 4 bases, with 9 bases of the junction left unmatched. The CDR3 totals 14 residues. Germline loops: CDR1 MNHEY, CDR2 SVGAGI. CDR3 coding DNA: TGTGCCAGCACCTCGCTGACAGGGTCCACTGAAGCTTTCTTT. Amino acid sequence: CASTSLTGSTEAFF.

This rearrangement joins TRBV7-9 to TRBJ1-4; D call uncertain. V dropped 4 bases and J dropped 4 bases, with 7 bases sitting between them. This CDR3 has 13 amino acids. Germline-derived CDR1 and CDR2 are SEHNR and FQNEAQ (reference sequence). The CDR3, as DNA: TGTGCCAGCAGCTCCCCGTTTAATGAAAAACTGTTTTTT. Its protein is CASSSPFNEKLFF.

The rearrangement joins TRBV2 to TRBJ2-2, with TRBD2 as a possible D gene (5 bases). The CDR3 runs 14 residues. Trimming stripped 6 bases from V and 6 bases from J, with 14 bases between. Germline values: CDR1 SNHLY, CDR2 FYNNEI. The DNA of the CDR3 is TGTGCCAGCAGCCTACGACCCGGGGCCGGGGAGCTGTTTTTT. Its translation is CASSLRPGAGELFF.

This clone was counted once. The CDR3 region has the DNA TGTGCCAGCAGCTTAAGGCTAGCGGGTTCCCACGAGCAGTACTTC. It specifies CASSLRLAGSHEQYF. The chain joins TRBV7-6 to TRBJ2-7; 8 nucleotides align to TRBD2. Germline trimming cut 2 bases from V and 5 bases from J; bases unmatched to any gene: 8. The germline gives CDR1 SGHVS, CDR2 FNYEAQ. The CDR3 has 15 residues.

The genes are TRBV21-1 and TRBJ1-5; no DNA check was done on the table's D call, TRBD1. TRBV21-1 is noted as a pseudogene. The CDR3 length is 16 residues. The CDR3 DNA reads TGTGCCAGCAGCGTGCCCTCCAGGACAGGGGTTCAGCCCCAGCATTTT. Its translation: CASSVPSRTGVQPQHF.

The chain links TRBV9 to TRBJ1-1, with a tentative D call TRBD1 (6 bases). The germline CDR1 and CDR2 sequences are SGDLS and YYNGEE. The V and J ends lost 0 bases and 6 bases respectively, with 21 bases between them. CDR3 length: 17 amino acids. Here the CDR3 reads CASSVAQGKANPSEAFF. Here the CDR3 DNA reads TGTGCCAGCAGCGTAGCCCAGGGGAAAGCCAACCCTTCTGAAGCTTTCTTT.

This clone has only a few counts. The chain links TRBV19 to TRBJ2-2; TRBD2 agrees at 7 bases. CDR3 length: 12 residues. The germline gives CDR1 LNHDA, CDR2 SQIVND (reference sequence). The junction had 1 base not matched to a gene; V was cut back by 7 bases and J by 5 bases. For the CDR3, the DNA is TGTGCCAGTAAGCGGGGAACCGGGGAGCTGTTTTTT. Protein: CASKRGTGELFF. The whole variable domain, filled in from reference TRBV19 and TRBJ2-2, reads DGGITQSPKYLFRKEGQNVTLSCEQNLNHDAMYWYRQDPGQGLRLIYYSQIVNDFQKGDIAEGYSVSREKKESFPLTVTSAQKNPTAFYLCASKRGTGELFFGEGSRLTVL.

This chain joins TRBV6-1 and TRBJ2-7; 10 bases align to TRBD2. The CDR3 runs to 19 residues. V was pared by 1 base and J by 0 bases, with 12 bases of the junction left unmatched. From germline, CDR1 is MNHNS and CDR2 SASEGT. CDR3 region: CASSEEYASGGQSSYEQYF. CDR3 nucleotides: TGTGCCAGCAGTGAAGAGTATGCTAGCGGGGGCCAAAGCTCCTACGAGCAGTACTTC.

The V and J genes are TRBV6-5 and TRBJ2-6, with D unclear. This CDR3 comprises 16 residues. Trimming stripped 0 bases from V and 1 base from J, with 7 bases between. CDR1 and CDR2 (germline): MNHEY, SVGAGI. CDR3 protein: CASSYSAESGANVLTF. CDR3 bases: TGTGCCAGCAGTTACTCGGCCGAATCTGGGGCCAACGTCCTGACTTTC.

The chain recombines TRBV29-1 with TRBJ2-2; maybe TRBD1 (5 bases). Germline values: CDR1 SQVTM, CDR2 ANQGSEA. V was trimmed by 3 bases and J by 5 bases, leaving 13 bases between them. The length of the CDR3 is 14 residues. CDR3 in amino acids: CSVDSGKGTGELFF. The DNA for the CDR3 is TGCAGCGTTGATTCAGGGAAAGGGACCGGGGAGCTGTTTTTT.

The chain joins TRBV7-9 to TRBJ2-2, with a possible D match to TRBD2 (6 bases). V was cut by 8 bases and J by 5 bases, with 15 bases left in between. CDR1 is SEHNR, CDR2 FQNEAQ, per germline (reference sequence). This CDR3 spans 14 amino acids. CDR3 nucleotides: TGTGCCAGCCGCCACGCTAGCGATACCGGGGAGCTGTTTTTT. This sequence encodes CASRHASDTGELFF.

The V and J genes are TRBV27 and TRBJ1-4, with D possibly TRBD1 on 5 matching bases. The CDR3 has 13 amino acids. Germline V gene data show CDR1 as MNHEY and CDR2 as SMNVEV (reference sequence). V shed 5 bases and J shed 7 bases, with 11 bases lying between them. The CDR3 protein is CASSRQGFEKLFF. The CDR3 bases are TGTGCCAGCAGTCGCCAGGGTTTTGAAAAACTGTTTTTT.

This sequence joins TRBV10-2 and TRBJ2-1, with TRBD2 matching 8 bases. J was trimmed by 0 bases and V by 4 bases; bases with no gene match: 17. CDR3 size: 20 residues. Germline V gives CDR1 WSHSY, CDR2 SAAADI. Here the CDR3 reads CASSGFGGVLHGSSYNEQFF. In nucleotides, the CDR3 is TGCGCCAGCAGTGGATTCGGGGGGGTACTACATGGGAGCTCCTACAATGAGCAGTTCTTC.

The rearrangement uses TRBV7-2 and TRBJ1-1; tentative D call: TRBD1 (5 bases). The V and J ends lost 5 bases and 2 bases respectively, with 18 bases between them. The CDR3 consists of 16 residues. From germline, CDR1 is SGHTA and CDR2 FQGNSA. CDR3 sequence reads: CASSPRGGVGNTEAFF. In DNA form, the CDR3 reads TGTGCCAGCAGCCCCCGGGGCGGGGTTGGAAACACTGAAGCTTTCTTT.

CDR3 amino acids: CASSLMTSTNYGYTF. CDR3 sequence (DNA): TGCGCCAGCAGCTTGATGACATCAACTAACTATGGCTACACCTTC. J is TRBJ1-2 and V is TRBV5-1; no reliable D call. CDR3 length equals 15 residues. Between the trimmed V and J ends, which lost 1 base and 0 bases, there was a span of 10 bases. CDR1 is SGHRS and CDR2 is YFSETQ in the germline V gene.

Here the CDR3 DNA reads TGTGCCAGCAGTGGTGTATCCGGGACAGGGTTCAATCAGCCCCAGCATTTT. As protein: CASSGVSGTGFNQPQHF. The chain is built from TRBV2 and TRBJ1-5; 9 bases agree with TRBD1. From germline, CDR1 is SNHLY and CDR2 FYNNEI. The ends lost 4 bases at V and 3 bases at J; junction bases unmatched: 10. CDR3 length: 17 residues.

In this sample, this clone turned up once. The chain joins TRBV7-6 to TRBJ1-3; D is undetermined. CDR1 SGHVS and CDR2 FNYEAQ come from the germline V gene. The V gene lost 4 bases and the J gene lost 4 bases, with 14 bases spanning the gap. The CDR3 has 15 residues. The CDR3 DNA reads TGTGCCAGCAGCTGGGGAGAAAACCTCGGAAACACCATATATTTT. It is translated as CASSWGENLGNTIYF.

This clone was recorded once. This chain uses TRBV4-2 with TRBJ2-5, with D unresolved. The ends were cut back, 1 base at V and 2 bases at J, with 11 bases in the middle. Germline CDR1 reads LGHNA; CDR2 reads YNFKEQ. This CDR3 has 15 amino acids. Here the CDR3 DNA reads TGTGCCAGCAGCCAAGTGACACCTGGGCAAGAGACCCAGTACTTC. This sequence encodes CASSQVTPGQETQYF.

The V gene is TRBV9, the J gene TRBJ1-6, with D possibly matching TRBD1 (6 bases). V was trimmed by 4 bases and J by 6 bases, leaving 20 bases between them. The length of the CDR3 is 17 residues. Looked up from germline, CDR1 is SGDLS and CDR2 is YYNGEE. The CDR3 protein is CASSLESGGAGNSPLHF. DNA for the CDR3: TGTGCCAGCAGCTTAGAATCGGGGGGGGCCGGTAATTCACCCCTCCACTTT. Combining the CDR3 with reference TRBV9 and TRBJ1-6 gives the whole variable domain DSGVTQTPKHLITATGQRVTLRCSPRSGDLSVYWYQQSLDQGLQFLIQYYNGEERAKGNILERFSAQQFPDLHSELNLSSLELGDSALYFCASSLESGGAGNSPLHFGNGTRLTVT.

This chain links TRBV11-1 with TRBJ2-1, with 10 bases identical to TRBD1. This CDR3 is built from 14 residues. V lost 5 bases and J lost 7; bases outside the gene matches: 5. The germline CDR1 and CDR2 sequences are SGHAT and FQDESV (reference sequence). The CDR3 region is CASSPPDRGNEQFF. In nucleotides, the CDR3 is TGTGCCAGCAGCCCACCGGACAGGGGGAATGAGCAGTTCTTC.

The V and J genes are TRBV5-6 and TRBJ1-1; weak D call: TRBD1 (5 bases). This CDR3 spans 13 amino acids. Germline values: CDR1 SGHDT, CDR2 YYEEEE. Trimming removed 0 bases at V and 7 bases at J, with 10 bases between. The CDR3 DNA follows: TGTGCCAGCAGCTTGGCAGGGACTGGTGAAGCTTTCTTT. The encoded protein is CASSLAGTGEAFF.

This chain uses TRBV2 with TRBJ1-5; a possible D gene is TRBD1 (5 bases). Germline V gene data show CDR1 as SNHLY and CDR2 as FYNNEI. This CDR3 spans 13 amino acids. Deletions cut 8 bases from V and 0 bases from J, with 8 bases between. CDR3 in amino acids: CASQTDSNQPQHF. The CDR3 DNA follows: TGTGCCAGCCAGACAGATAGCAATCAGCCCCAGCATTTT.